Each of the 18 T cell receptor beta chains below was sequenced from the same sample in a study of blood T cells in healthy people across ages (dated by TCRdb to about 2015). To prepare the library, 5' RACE was applied. TCRdb shows the sequencer as Illumina HiSeq 2500. A second PCR of roughly 7 to 11 cycles was performed with a sample-barcoded 5' primer and a J-beta primer mix. TCRdb cleaned the public reads at Q25 with fastp, built clones with MiXCR and kept in-frame beta chains. A single entry per CDR3 protein holds the most common genes and DNA from its merged rows. The sample has fewer than 900,000 distinct CDR3 sequences on record, 40% to 45% of them singletons. Of the sample, 20% to 25% is held by the ten largest clones. The material sequenced was blood. The receptor source for this set is a woman in her sixties or seventies in good health.

V gene TRBV7-9 combines with J gene TRBJ2-7; 7 bases align to TRBD1. With the DNA end fitting TRBJ2-4 better, the J assignment may be wrong. Germline lookup yields CDR1 SEHNR and CDR2 FQNEAQ (reference sequence). The CDR3 is made up of 17 amino acids. CDR3 loop: CASSTRDSLLGENIQYF. CDR3 bases: TGTGCCAGCAGCACCCGGGACAGTTTGCTTGGGGAGAACATTCAGTACTTC.

This clonotype appeared many times. J is TRBJ2-1 and V is TRBV7-2; TRBD2 aligns across 8 bases. Losses at the gene ends were 3 bases for V and 4 bases for J; bases not matched to a gene: 5. There are 15 residues in the CDR3. Germline assignment: CDR1 SGHTA and CDR2 FQGNSA. CDR3 region: CASSFSGEKYNEQFF. The CDR3 DNA follows: TGTGCCAGCAGCTTTAGCGGGGAAAAATACAATGAGCAGTTCTTC. Using reference TRBV7-2 and TRBJ2-1 for the parts outside the CDR3, the full variable domain is GAGVSQSPSNKVTEKGKDVELRCDPISGHTALYWYRQSLGQGLEFLIYFQGNSAPDKSGLPSDRFSAERTGGSVSTLTIQRTQQEDSAVYLCASSFSGEKYNEQFFGPGTRLTVL.

The rearrangement links TRBV5-1 to TRBJ1-5; tentative D call: TRBD1 (5 bases). Trimming cost V 4 bases and J 7 bases, with 12 bases left between them. The CDR3 consists of 13 residues. Per the germline V gene, CDR1 is SGHRS and CDR2 is YFSETQ. The CDR3 spells CASSLDSAQPQHF. CDR3 sequence (DNA): TGCGCCAGCAGCCTCGACAGTGCCCAGCCCCAGCATTTT.

The V and J genes are TRBV27 and TRBJ2-1; 8 bases are a match to TRBD2. From germline, CDR1 is MNHEY and CDR2 SMNVEV (reference sequence). CDR3 length: 16 amino acids. V shed 7 bases and J 0 bases; nucleotides not matched to a gene: 8. In DNA, the CDR3 is TGTGCCAGCACCGGGGCGGGGGGAAGCTCCTACAATGAGCAGTTCTTC. Translating it yields CASTGAGGSSYNEQFF.

The V call is TRBV6-5, the J call TRBJ1-5; no clear D gene. Germline V gene sequence: CDR1 MNHEY, CDR2 SVGAGI. V lost 0 bases and J 7 bases, leaving 7 bases between the germline ends. The CDR3 loop spans 13 amino acids. The CDR3: CASSYSNNQPQHF. The CDR3 DNA is TGTGCCAGCAGTTACTCGAACAACCAGCCCCAGCATTTT.

This clonotype occurred a few times. The CDR3, as DNA: TGTGCCAGCCGAAAAGGGACAGCTTACAATGAGCAGTTCTTC. It is translated as CASRKGTAYNEQFF. The chain links TRBV21-1 to TRBJ2-1; TRBD1, as called in the table, went unchecked against the DNA. TRBV21-1 is designated a pseudogene. CDR3 length: 14 residues.

The rearrangement uses TRBV5-1 and TRBJ2-1; TRBD1 or TRBD2 may be the D gene (7 bases each). V lost 4 bases, J lost 5 bases, and 13 bases lay in between. CDR3 length: 14 residues. Germline-derived CDR1 and CDR2 are SGHRS and YFSETQ. The CDR3 here is CASSVTGRDNEQFF. CDR3 sequence (DNA): TGCGCCAGCAGCGTGACAGGGAGGGACAATGAGCAGTTCTTC.

The sample holds one count of this clonotype. This may be a read error, as it is one base from a much larger clone. The J gene is TRBJ1-2, the V gene TRBV4-2; D is perhaps TRBD1 (5 bases). This CDR3 contains 14 residues. Trimming left V 0 bases short and J 7 bases short, with 12 bases between. The V gene's germline CDR1 is LGHNA and CDR2 YNFKEQ. CDR3 in amino acids: CASSQDWGGLGYTF. The CDR3 DNA reads TGTGCCAGCAGCCAAGATTGGGGGGGACTTGGCTACACCTTC.

V is TRBV20-1 and J is TRBJ2-4; TRBD2 matches at 10 bases. The DNA end lines up better with TRBJ2-7; the J call may be wrong. CDR3 size: 15 residues. CDR1 and CDR2 (germline): DFQATT, SNEGSKA (reference sequence). CDR3 residues: CSARDPSGSTHEQYF. In DNA form, the CDR3 reads TGCAGTGCTAGAGATCCTAGCGGGAGTACCCACGAGCAGTACTTC.

On this clonotype: The junction does not match germline at one end; this may be a read error. This sequence joins TRBV5-1 and TRBJ2-7; no clear D. The germline gives CDR1 SGHRS, CDR2 YFSETQ. This CDR3 contains 11 residues. The CDR3 spells CAGSSDYEQYF. The CDR3 DNA reads as TGCGCCGGCAGCTCCGACTACGAGCAGTACTTC.

The rearrangement uses TRBV3-1 and TRBJ2-3; 7 nucleotides align to TRBD2. Germline values: CDR1 LGHDT, CDR2 YNNKEL (reference sequence). V was pared by 6 bases and J by 2 bases, with 11 bases of the junction left unmatched. The CDR3 covers 16 residues. In nucleotides, the CDR3 is TGTGCCAGCAGTCCGGGATACGGGGGGACCACAGATACGCAGTATTTT. As protein: CASSPGYGGTTDTQYF.

The chain recombines TRBV5-1 with TRBJ2-7; D is unclear. The CDR3 loop spans 13 amino acids. Germline V gene lookup returns CDR1 SGHRS and CDR2 YFSETQ. Trimming stripped 0 bases from V and 7 bases from J, with 11 bases between. The DNA of the CDR3 is TGCGCCAGCAGCTTGGCCGTGGAAACAGAGCAGTACTTC. Its translation is CASSLAVETEQYF.

The chain couples TRBV20-1 to TRBJ1-4; a possible D gene is TRBD1 (5 bases). The CDR3 is made up of 14 amino acids. From germline, CDR1 is DFQATT and CDR2 SNEGSKA (reference sequence). V was cut by 5 bases and J by 4 bases, with 14 bases left in between. This CDR3 is CSALNTGYNEKLFF. CDR3 nucleotides: TGCAGTGCTTTAAATACAGGTTATAATGAAAAACTGTTTTTT.

This clonotype was seen only a few times. The V call is TRBV5-8, the J call TRBJ2-1, with D perhaps TRBD2 (6 bases). Germline V gene sequence: CDR1 SGHTS, CDR2 YDEGEE. This CDR3 region has 15 residues. V was shortened by 4 bases and J by 1 base, with 12 bases between the two germline ends. The CDR3 DNA is TGTGCCAGCAGCCCCATGGGGGGATCCTACAATGAGCAGTTCTTC. This codes for CASSPMGGSYNEQFF.

The chain uses TRBV28 and TRBJ2-3, with a weak D call TRBD1 (6 bases). The CDR3 length is 15 residues. V was cut by 2 bases and J by 2 bases, with 11 bases left in between. CDR1 MDHEN and CDR2 SYDVKM come from the germline V gene. CDR3 nucleotides: TGTGCCAGCAGTTTAAACAGGGATCCCACAGATACGCAGTATTTT. It yields the protein CASSLNRDPTDTQYF.

This clonotype came up many times. V gene TRBV11-3 combines with J gene TRBJ2-3, with D possibly TRBD2 on 6 matching bases. Germline CDR1 is SGHNT and CDR2 is YENEEA. With 0 bases removed from V and 6 bases from J, the gap between germline ends came to 7 bases. The CDR3 length is 13 residues. The CDR3 bases are TGTGCCAGCAGCTTAGATGGGGGGGATACGCAGTATTTT. Translating it yields CASSLDGGDTQYF.

This clonotype was detected ten times or more. The chain combines TRBV20-1 with TRBJ2-5; D remains unclear. V was trimmed by 6 bases and J by 1 base, leaving 12 bases between them. Germline V gene lookup returns CDR1 DFQATT and CDR2 SNEGSKA (reference sequence). This CDR3 has 13 amino acids. The CDR3 DNA sequence: TGCAGTGCCAGATGGGCCGCCCAAGAGACCCAGTACTTC. The encoded protein is CSARWAAQETQYF.

This clonotype was recorded at least ten times. The CDR3 sequence: CASSVEDTQYF. As DNA, the CDR3 is TGCGCCAGTTCAGTTGAAGATACGCAGTATTTT. The chain joins TRBV5-1 to TRBJ2-3; D gene uncertain. The CDR3 contains 11 residues. The V gene lost 8 bases and the J gene lost 5 bases, with 9 bases spanning the gap. Germline loops: CDR1 SGHRS, CDR2 YFSETQ.